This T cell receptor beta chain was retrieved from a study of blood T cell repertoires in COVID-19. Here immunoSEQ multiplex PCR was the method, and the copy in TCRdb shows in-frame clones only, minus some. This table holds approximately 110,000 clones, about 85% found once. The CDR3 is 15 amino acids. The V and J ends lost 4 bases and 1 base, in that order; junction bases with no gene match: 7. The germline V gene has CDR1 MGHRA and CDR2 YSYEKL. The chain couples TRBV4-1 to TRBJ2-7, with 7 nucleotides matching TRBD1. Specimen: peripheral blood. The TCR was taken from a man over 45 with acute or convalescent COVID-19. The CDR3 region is CASSPTTGRSYEQYF. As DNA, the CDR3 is TGCGCCAGCAGCCCTACGACAGGGCGATCCTACGAGCAGTACTTC.